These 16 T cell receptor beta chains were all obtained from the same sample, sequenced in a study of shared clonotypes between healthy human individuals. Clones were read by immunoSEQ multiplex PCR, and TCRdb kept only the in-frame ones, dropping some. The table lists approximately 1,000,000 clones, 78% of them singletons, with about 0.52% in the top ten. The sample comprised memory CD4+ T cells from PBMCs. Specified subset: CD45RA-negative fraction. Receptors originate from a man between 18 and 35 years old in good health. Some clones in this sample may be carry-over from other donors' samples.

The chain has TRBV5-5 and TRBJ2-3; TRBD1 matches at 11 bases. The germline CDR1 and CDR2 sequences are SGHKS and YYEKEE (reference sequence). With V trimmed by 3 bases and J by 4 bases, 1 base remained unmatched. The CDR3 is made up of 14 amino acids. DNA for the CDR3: TGTGCCAGCAGCTGGGGACAGGGGGCAGATACGCAGTATTTT. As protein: CASSWGQGADTQYF.

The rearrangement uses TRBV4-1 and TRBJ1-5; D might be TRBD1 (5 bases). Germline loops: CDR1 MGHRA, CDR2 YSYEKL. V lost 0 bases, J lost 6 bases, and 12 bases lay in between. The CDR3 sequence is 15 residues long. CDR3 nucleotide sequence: TGCGCCAGCAGCCAAGAGGCTCCTGGGGGTCAGCCCCAGCATTTT. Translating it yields CASSQEAPGGQPQHF.

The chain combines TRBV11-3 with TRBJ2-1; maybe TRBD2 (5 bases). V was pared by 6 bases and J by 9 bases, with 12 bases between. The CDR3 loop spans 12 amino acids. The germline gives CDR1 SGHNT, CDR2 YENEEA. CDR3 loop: CASSETGSEQFF. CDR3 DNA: TGTGCCAGCAGTGAGACGGGGAGTGAGCAGTTCTTC.

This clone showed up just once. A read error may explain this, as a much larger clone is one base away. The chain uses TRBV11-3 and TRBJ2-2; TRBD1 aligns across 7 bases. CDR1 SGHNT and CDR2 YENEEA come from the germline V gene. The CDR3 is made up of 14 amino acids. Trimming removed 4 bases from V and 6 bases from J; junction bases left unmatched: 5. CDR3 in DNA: TGTGCCAGCAGCTCGACAGGGTTCGCCGGGGAGCTGTTTTTT. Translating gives CASSSTGFAGELFF.

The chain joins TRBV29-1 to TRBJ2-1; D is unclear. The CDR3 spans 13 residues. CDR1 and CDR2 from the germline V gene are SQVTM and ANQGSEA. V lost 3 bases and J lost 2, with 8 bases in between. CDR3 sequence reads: CSVDVGTYNEQFF. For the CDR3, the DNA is TGCAGCGTTGATGTCGGAACCTACAATGAGCAGTTCTTC.

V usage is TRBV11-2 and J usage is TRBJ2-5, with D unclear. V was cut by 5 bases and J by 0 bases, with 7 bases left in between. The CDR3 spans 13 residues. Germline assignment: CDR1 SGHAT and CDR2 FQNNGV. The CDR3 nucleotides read TGTGCCAGCAGCACACAGAACCAAGAGACCCAGTACTTC. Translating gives CASSTQNQETQYF.

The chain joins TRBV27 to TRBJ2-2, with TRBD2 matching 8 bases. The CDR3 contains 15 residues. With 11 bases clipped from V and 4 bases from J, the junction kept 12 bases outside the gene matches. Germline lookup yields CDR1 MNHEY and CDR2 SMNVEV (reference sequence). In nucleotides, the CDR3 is TGTGCCGTCCCGGGGGGGTACTGGGGCACCGGGGAGCTGTTTTTT. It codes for CAVPGGYWGTGELFF.

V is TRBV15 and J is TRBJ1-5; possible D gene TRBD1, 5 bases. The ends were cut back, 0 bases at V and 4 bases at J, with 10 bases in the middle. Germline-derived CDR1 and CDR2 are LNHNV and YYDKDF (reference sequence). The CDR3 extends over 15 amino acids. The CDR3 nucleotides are TGTGCCACCAGCAGAGAGGCAGGGCTAAATCAGCCCCAGCATTTT. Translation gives CATSREAGLNQPQHF. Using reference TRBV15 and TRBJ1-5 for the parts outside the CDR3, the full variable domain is DAMVIQNPRYQVTQFGKPVTLSCSQTLNHNVMYWYQQKSSQAPKLLFHYYDKDFNNEADTPDNFQSRRPNTSFCFLDIRSPGLGDTAMYLCATSREAGLNQPQHFGDGTRLSIL.

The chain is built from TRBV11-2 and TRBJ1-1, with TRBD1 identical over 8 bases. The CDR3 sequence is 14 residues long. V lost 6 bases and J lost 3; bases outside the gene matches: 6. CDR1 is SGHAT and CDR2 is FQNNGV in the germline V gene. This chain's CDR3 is CASSLQGGYTEAFF. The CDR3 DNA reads TGTGCCAGCAGTTTACAGGGGGGGTACACTGAAGCTTTCTTT.

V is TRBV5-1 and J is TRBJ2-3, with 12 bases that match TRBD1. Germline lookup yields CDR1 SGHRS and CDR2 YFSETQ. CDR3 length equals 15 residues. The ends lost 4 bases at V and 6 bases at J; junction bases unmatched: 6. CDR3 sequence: CASSAGTGGRDTQYF. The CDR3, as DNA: TGCGCCAGCAGCGCCGGGACAGGGGGCAGGGATACGCAGTATTTT.

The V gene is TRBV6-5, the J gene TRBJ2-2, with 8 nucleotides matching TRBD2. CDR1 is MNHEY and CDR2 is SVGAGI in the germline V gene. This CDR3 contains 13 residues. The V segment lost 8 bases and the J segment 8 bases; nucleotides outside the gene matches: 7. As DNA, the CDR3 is TGTGCCAGCTCAAGGACTAGCCCGGGGGAGCTGTTTTTT. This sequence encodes CASSRTSPGELFF.

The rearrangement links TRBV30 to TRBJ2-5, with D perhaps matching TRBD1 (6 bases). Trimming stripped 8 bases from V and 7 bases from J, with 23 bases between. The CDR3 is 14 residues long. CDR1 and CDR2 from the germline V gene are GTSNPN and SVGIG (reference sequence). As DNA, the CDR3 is TGTGCCACCACAGGGATAACCTCGGTCGGGACCCAGTACTTC. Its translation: CATTGITSVGTQYF.

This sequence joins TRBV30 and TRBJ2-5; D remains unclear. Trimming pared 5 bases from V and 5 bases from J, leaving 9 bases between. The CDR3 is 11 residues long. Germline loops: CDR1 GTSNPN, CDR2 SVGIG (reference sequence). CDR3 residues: CAWGRFETQYF. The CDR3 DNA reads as TGTGCCTGGGGTAGATTTGAGACCCAGTACTTC. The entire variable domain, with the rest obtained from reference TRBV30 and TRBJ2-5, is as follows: SQTIHQWPATLVQPVGSPLSLECTVEGTSNPNLYWYRQAAGRGLQLLFYSVGIGQISSEVPQNLSASRPQDRQFILSSKKLLLSDSGFYLCAWGRFETQYFGPGTRLLVL.

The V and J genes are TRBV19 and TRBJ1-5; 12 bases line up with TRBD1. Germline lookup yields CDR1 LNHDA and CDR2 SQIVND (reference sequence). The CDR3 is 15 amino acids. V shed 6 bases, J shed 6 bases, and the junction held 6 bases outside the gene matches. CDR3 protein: CASSGTGGRGQPQHF. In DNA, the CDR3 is TGTGCCAGTAGCGGGACAGGGGGCAGAGGTCAGCCCCAGCATTTT.

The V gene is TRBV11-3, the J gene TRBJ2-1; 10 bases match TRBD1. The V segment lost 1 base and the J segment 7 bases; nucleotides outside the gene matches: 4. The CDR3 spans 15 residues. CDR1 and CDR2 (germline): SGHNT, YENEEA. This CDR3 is CASSLAGTGANEQFF. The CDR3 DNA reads TGTGCCAGCAGCTTAGCGGGGACAGGGGCGAATGAGCAGTTCTTC.

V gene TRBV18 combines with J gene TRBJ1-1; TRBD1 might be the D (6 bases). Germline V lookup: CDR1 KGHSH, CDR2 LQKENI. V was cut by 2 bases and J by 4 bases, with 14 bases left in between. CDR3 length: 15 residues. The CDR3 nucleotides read TGTGCCAGCTCACCAACTACGGGGGGCACCACTGAAGCTTTCTTT. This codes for CASSPTTGGTTEAFF.